Shown below are 18 T cell receptor beta chains from a single sample sequenced in a study of blood T cell repertoires in COVID-19. TCRdb's table, derived via immunoSEQ multiplex PCR, lists solely in-frame clones and lacks some. This sample carries around 70,000 clones, roughly 90% of them seen once, and the ten largest clones take about 0.6%. Sequencing was done on a sample of peripheral blood. These TCRs come from a man aged 60-69 years with acute or convalescent COVID-19.

This clone was detected once. This sequence joins TRBV9 and TRBJ2-3; TRBD2 matches at 8 bases. This CDR3 comprises 14 residues. Germline V CDR1 and CDR2: SGDLS, YYNGEE. The junction had 2 bases not matched to a gene; V was cut back by 4 bases and J by 1 base. CDR3 amino acids: CASSPTSGTDTQYF. The CDR3 coding sequence is TGTGCCAGCAGCCCGACTAGCGGCACAGATACGCAGTATTTT. Full variable domain (outside the CDR3, taken from reference TRBV9 and TRBJ2-3): DSGVTQTPKHLITATGQRVTLRCSPRSGDLSVYWYQQSLDQGLQFLIQYYNGEERAKGNILERFSAQQFPDLHSELNLSSLELGDSALYFCASSPTSGTDTQYFGPGTRLTVL.

CDR3 loop: CASSQGPERATSGEQYF. The CDR3 DNA is TGTGCCAGCAGCCAAGGCCCCGAGCGGGCAACCTCGGGCGAGCAGTACTTC. This chain joins TRBV3-1 (or the pseudogene TRBV3-2) and TRBJ2-7, with TRBD2 as a possible D gene (6 bases). The CDR3 is 17 residues long. Germline V gene lookup returns CDR1 LGHDT and CDR2 YNNKEL (reference sequence). V lost 1 base and J 6 bases, leaving 22 bases between the germline ends.

This clone occurred a few times. The rearrangement uses TRBV7-9 and TRBJ2-2; D is uncertain. Per the germline V gene, CDR1 is SEHNR and CDR2 is FQNEAQ (reference sequence). V lost 5 bases and J 0 bases, leaving 4 bases between the germline ends. CDR3 length equals 13 residues. This chain's CDR3 is CASSPSNTGELFF. The CDR3 DNA reads TGTGCCAGCAGCCCCTCGAACACCGGGGAGCTGTTTTTT. Supplemented by reference TRBV7-9 and TRBJ2-2, the full variable domain reads DTGVSQNPRHKITKRGQNVTFRCDPISEHNRLYWYRQTLGQGPEFLTYFQNEAQLEKSRLLSDRFSAERPKGSFSTLEIQRTEQGDSAMYLCASSPSNTGELFFGEGSRLTVL.

CDR3 in amino acids: CASSQDLPGGRNIQYF. The CDR3 region has the DNA TGTGCCAGCAGCCAAGATCTCCCAGGGGGCAGAAACATTCAGTACTTC. The chain carries TRBV3-1 (or the pseudogene TRBV3-2) and TRBJ2-4, with 8 positions matching TRBD1. The junction had 7 bases not matched to a gene; V was cut back by 0 bases and J by 6 bases. The CDR3 covers 16 residues. Germline V gene sequence: CDR1 LGHDT, CDR2 YNNKEL (reference sequence).

V usage is TRBV6-2 or TRBV6-3 and J usage is TRBJ1-6; D gene ambiguous. V lost 3 bases and J lost 7, with 10 bases in between. Germline loops: CDR1 MNHEY, CDR2 SVGEGT. This CDR3 contains 14 residues. CDR3 protein: CASSYAGGNSPLHF. The CDR3 DNA sequence: TGTGCCAGCAGTTATGCGGGTGGAAATTCACCCCTCCACTTT.

This chain joins TRBV4-1 and TRBJ2-6; D remains unclear. CDR1 is MGHRA and CDR2 is YSYEKL in the germline V gene. CDR3 length: 16 amino acids. Trimming pared 3 bases from V and 0 bases from J, leaving 9 bases between. For the CDR3, the DNA is TGCGCCAGCAGCCACGAACGGAGCTCTGGGGCCAACGTCCTGACTTTC. Its translation: CASSHERSSGANVLTF.

The rearrangement uses TRBV14 and TRBJ2-1; tentative D call: TRBD2 (5 bases). The V and J ends lost 4 bases and 9 bases respectively, with 16 bases between them. The CDR3 length is 14 residues. Germline loops: CDR1 SGHDN, CDR2 FVKESK. DNA of the CDR3: TGTGCCAGCAGCCCCGCCTCGCTAGCATTTGAGCAGTTCTTC. Protein: CASSPASLAFEQFF.

V usage is TRBV29-1 and J usage is TRBJ2-7; 12 bases are a match to TRBD1. This CDR3 has 13 amino acids. Unmatched junction bases numbered 6, after V lost 6 bases and J lost 6 bases. Germline V gene lookup returns CDR1 SQVTM and CDR2 ANQGSEA. The CDR3 sequence is CSVTGTGGAEQYF. As DNA, the CDR3 is TGCAGCGTGACCGGGACAGGGGGCGCCGAGCAGTACTTC.

The chain's CDR3 is CASKVASGSGGELFF. CDR3 in DNA: TGTGCCAGTAAAGTGGCTAGCGGGAGCGGCGGGGAGCTGTTTTTT. V gene TRBV19 combines with J gene TRBJ2-2, with 10 positions matching TRBD2. V was pared by 7 bases and J by 7 bases, with 9 bases of the junction left unmatched. Looked up from germline, CDR1 is LNHDA and CDR2 is SQIVND (reference sequence). The CDR3 runs 15 residues.

This clone showed up just once. The chain is built from TRBV3-1 (or the pseudogene TRBV3-2) and TRBJ1-1, with D perhaps TRBD1 (6 bases). CDR1 and CDR2 (germline): LGHDT, YNNKEL (reference sequence). This CDR3 has 12 amino acids. The V gene lost 1 base and the J gene lost 10 bases, with 10 bases spanning the gap. In DNA, the CDR3 is TGTGCCAGCAGCCAAGGGGAGGGGGGAGCTTTCTTT. As protein: CASSQGEGGAFF.

The chain joins TRBV4-2 to TRBJ1-4; the match to TRBD1 covers 9 bases. J was trimmed by 16 bases and V by 1 base; bases with no gene match: 13. Germline-derived CDR1 and CDR2 are LGHNA and YNFKEQ. There are 15 residues in the CDR3. For the CDR3, the DNA is TGTGCCAGCAGCCAAGTGGGACAGGGACAATCTCTATGGTTTTTT. This codes for CASSQVGQGQSLWFF.

The rearrangement uses TRBV5-1 and TRBJ1-1; D possibly corresponds to TRBD1 (5 bases). Germline lookup yields CDR1 SGHRS and CDR2 YFSETQ. Trimming removed 3 bases at V and 1 base at J, with 16 bases between. This CDR3 is built from 16 residues. CDR3: CASSSSLFRENTEAFF. The CDR3 DNA is TGCGCCAGCAGCTCGTCTTTATTCAGGGAGAACACTGAAGCTTTCTTT. The full variable domain, completed using reference TRBV5-1 and TRBJ1-1, is KAGVTQTPRYLIKTRGQQVTLSCSPISGHRSVSWYQQTPGQGLQFLFEYFSETQRNKGNFPGRFSGRQFSNSRSEMNVSTLELGDSALYLCASSSSLFRENTEAFFGQGTRLTVV.

The rearrangement uses TRBV2 and TRBJ2-5; no clear D. The V end lost 1 base, the J end lost 4 bases, and 7 bases lay between the germline ends. This CDR3 is built from 13 residues. The germline CDR1 and CDR2 sequences are SNHLY and FYNNEI. CDR3 amino acids: CASSEELGETQYF. The CDR3 DNA sequence: TGTGCCAGCAGTGAAGAACTCGGAGAGACCCAGTACTTC.

V gene TRBV24-1 combines with J gene TRBJ1-4, with D hard to call. V was shortened by 3 bases and J by 10 bases, with 8 bases between the two germline ends. Germline CDR1 and CDR2: KGHDR and SFDVKD. This CDR3 is 12 amino acids long. The CDR3 coding sequence is TGTGCCACCAGTGATAGACTGGGAAAACTGTTTTTT. Translated: CATSDRLGKLFF.

The chain recombines TRBV9 with TRBJ2-2; 9 bases align to TRBD1. The V segment lost 4 bases and the J segment 3 bases; nucleotides outside the gene matches: 4. Looked up from germline, CDR1 is SGDLS and CDR2 is YYNGEE. The CDR3 contains 15 residues. CDR3 region: CASSLGQGYTGELFF. The DNA for the CDR3 is TGTGCCAGCAGCCTGGGACAGGGATACACCGGGGAGCTGTTTTTT.

This chain connects TRBV7-3 to TRBJ2-1; D is uncertain. The CDR3 covers 13 residues. Between the trimmed V and J ends, which lost 1 base and 5 bases, there was a span of 6 bases. CDR1 is SGHTA and CDR2 is FQGTGA in the germline V gene. The CDR3 protein is CASSLNRDNEQFF. The CDR3 nucleotides are TGTGCCAGCAGCTTAAACAGAGACAATGAGCAGTTCTTC. Variable domain in full (rest from reference TRBV7-3 and TRBJ2-1): GAGVSQTPSNKVTEKGKYVELRCDPISGHTALYWYRQSLGQGPEFLIYFQGTGAADDSGLPNDRFFAVRPEGSVSTLKIQRTERGDSAVYLCASSLNRDNEQFFGPGTRLTVL.

The chain employs TRBV5-1 and TRBJ2-2; D is uncertain. Trimming removed 0 bases from V and 4 bases from J, with 10 bases in between. Germline lookup yields CDR1 SGHRS and CDR2 YFSETQ. This CDR3 contains 15 residues. The CDR3 DNA reads as TGCGCCAGCAGCTTGGTAGGAGTCGGCACCGGGGAGCTGTTTTTT. Translating it yields CASSLVGVGTGELFF.

The chain employs TRBV19 and TRBJ1-1; no definite D call. The CDR3 loop spans 13 amino acids. Germline V gives CDR1 LNHDA, CDR2 SQIVND (reference sequence). The V end lost 4 bases, the J end lost 2 bases, and 8 bases lay between the germline ends. The CDR3 nucleotides read TGTGCCAGTAGTACTCTACCCAACACTGAAGCTTTCTTT. Translation gives CASSTLPNTEAFF.